Below are 13 T cell receptor beta chains sequenced from a single sample in a study of blood T cells in healthy people across ages. Through a sample-barcoded 5' primer and a J-beta primer mix, a second PCR was run for roughly 6 to 12 cycles. TCRdb called the 5' RACE reads again in MiXCR, with one record for every CDR3 protein. Seen here are 1.5 million to 1.9 million distinct CDR3 sequences, less than 45% observed once, and the top ten hold 4%. The sample comprised blood. These receptors came from a woman between 18 and 30 years old in good health.

This sequence joins TRBV28 and TRBJ2-5, with D tentatively TRBD2 (5 bases). The V gene's germline CDR1 is MDHEN and CDR2 SYDVKM. This CDR3 has 11 residues. Trimming took off 6 bases at V and 12 bases at J, with 14 bases between the two ends. The CDR3 coding sequence is TGTGCCAGCAGCCTTAGCGATTTAAAGTACTTC. Protein: CASSLSDLKYF.

The rearrangement uses TRBV29-1 and TRBJ1-2, with D perhaps matching TRBD1 (6 bases). Germline CDR1 SQVTM, CDR2 ANQGSEA. Trimming pared 5 bases from V and 6 bases from J, leaving 16 bases between. The CDR3 spans 13 residues. Here the CDR3 DNA reads TGCAGCGTTCTACGAGAGGGGGATAATGGCTACACCTTC. Amino acids: CSVLREGDNGYTF.

The chain carries TRBV21-1 and TRBJ2-2; no DNA check was done on the table's D call, TRBD2. TRBV21-1 is shown as a pseudogene. The CDR3 consists of 17 residues. This chain's CDR3 is CASSKAGGLAGTGELFF. The CDR3 DNA follows: TGTGCCAGCAGCAAAGCGGGTGGACTAGCGGGGACCGGGGAGCTGTTTTTT.

This clonotype was picked up a small number of times. The rearrangement joins TRBV7-9 to TRBJ2-1; no clear D. Per the germline V gene, CDR1 is SEHNR and CDR2 is FQNEAQ (reference sequence). V was clipped by 8 bases and J by 2 bases, with 13 bases between them. The CDR3 is 14 amino acids. The CDR3 loop is CASSPLAPYNEQFF. The CDR3, as DNA: TGTGCCAGCTCCCCTTTGGCCCCCTACAATGAGCAGTTCTTC.

This clonotype was found a few times. The gene calls are TRBV10-3 and TRBJ2-7; TRBD2 agrees at 7 bases. The ends lost 3 bases at V and 0 bases at J; junction bases unmatched: 8. The CDR3 totals 16 residues. Germline assignment: CDR1 ENHRY and CDR2 SYGVKD. Here the CDR3 DNA reads TGTGCCATCAGTGATTCTTTGCGGGAGTTCTCCTACGAGCAGTACTTC. This sequence encodes CAISDSLREFSYEQYF.

The chain joins TRBV20-1 to TRBJ1-2; 9 nucleotides align to TRBD1. CDR1 and CDR2 from the germline V gene are DFQATT and SNEGSKA (reference sequence). V lost 6 bases, J lost 4 bases, and 9 bases stayed unmatched. The CDR3 has 14 amino acids. The CDR3 loop reads CSAITGQGRYGYTF. Here the CDR3 DNA reads TGCAGTGCAATCACGGGACAGGGACGCTATGGCTACACCTTC.

The gene calls are TRBV7-9 and TRBJ2-7; D perhaps matches TRBD1 (6 bases). The CDR3 has 14 residues. The ends were cut back, 2 bases at V and 2 bases at J, with 10 bases in the middle. Germline assignment: CDR1 SEHNR and CDR2 FQNEAQ (reference sequence). CDR3 sequence (DNA): TGTGCCAGCAGCTTATTGGACAGTGCCTACGAGCAGTACTTC. This sequence encodes CASSLLDSAYEQYF.

This clonotype was counted only a few times. The chain has TRBV24-1 and TRBJ2-1; tentatively, D is TRBD2 (6 bases). Trimming cost V 5 bases and J 3 bases, with 10 bases left between them. The CDR3 covers 14 residues. From germline, CDR1 is KGHDR and CDR2 SFDVKD. The CDR3: CATSGLANYNEQFF. CDR3 bases: TGTGCCACCAGTGGGCTAGCGAACTACAATGAGCAGTTCTTC.

This clonotype was picked up one time. This may come from a read error, since a much larger clone is one base off. The rearrangement uses TRBV11-2 and TRBJ1-2; 8 nucleotides agree with TRBD1. Looked up from germline, CDR1 is SGHAT and CDR2 is FQNNGV. V lost 5 bases to trimming and J lost 4 bases; unmatched junction nucleotides: 6. There are 14 residues in the CDR3. The CDR3 loop is CASSADRAAYGYTF. In nucleotides, the CDR3 is TGTGCCAGCAGCGCGGACAGGGCGGCCTATGGCTACACCTTC. Looking up the rest from reference TRBV11-2 and TRBJ1-2 gives the full variable domain: EAGVAQSPRYKIIEKRQSVAFWCNPISGHATLYWYQQILGQGPKLLIQFQNNGVVDDSQLPKDRFSAERLKGVDSTLKIQPAKLEDSAVYLCASSADRAAYGYTFGSGTRLTVV.

This clonotype appeared a few times. The chain couples TRBV20-1 to TRBJ1-2; no firm D call. V was cut by 3 bases and J by 8 bases, with 13 bases left in between. The CDR3 has 12 amino acids. Germline assignment: CDR1 DFQATT and CDR2 SNEGSKA (reference sequence). This CDR3 is CSASNHQMGYTF. In nucleotides, the CDR3 is TGCAGTGCTAGCAACCATCAGATGGGCTACACCTTC.

The chain uses TRBV30 and TRBJ2-7, with D possibly matching TRBD1 (6 bases). CDR3 length: 12 amino acids. V lost 4 bases and J lost 2, with 9 bases in between. Germline-derived CDR1 and CDR2 are GTSNPN and SVGIG (reference sequence). The CDR3 nucleotides are TGTGCCTGGAAGGGGGTTGCCTACGAGCAGTACTTC. It codes for CAWKGVAYEQYF.

The count of this clonotype is one. The CDR3 spells CASGLGDSSSYEQYF. The CDR3 DNA reads as TGTGCTAGTGGTTTAGGGGACAGTAGTTCCTACGAGCAGTACTTC. The rearrangement joins TRBV12-5 to TRBJ2-7, with TRBD1 matching 7 bases. With V trimmed by 3 bases and J by 1 base, 6 bases remained unmatched. This CDR3 has 15 residues. CDR1 is LGHNT and CDR2 is FRNRAP in the germline V gene.

The genes are TRBV20-1 and TRBJ2-7, with TRBD1 identical over 10 bases. Unmatched junction bases numbered 4, after V lost 4 bases and J lost 4 bases. This CDR3 region has 13 residues. The V gene's germline CDR1 is DFQATT and CDR2 SNEGSKA (reference sequence). CDR3 loop: CSANWDRGYEQYF. The CDR3 nucleotides read TGCAGTGCTAACTGGGACAGGGGATACGAGCAGTACTTC.